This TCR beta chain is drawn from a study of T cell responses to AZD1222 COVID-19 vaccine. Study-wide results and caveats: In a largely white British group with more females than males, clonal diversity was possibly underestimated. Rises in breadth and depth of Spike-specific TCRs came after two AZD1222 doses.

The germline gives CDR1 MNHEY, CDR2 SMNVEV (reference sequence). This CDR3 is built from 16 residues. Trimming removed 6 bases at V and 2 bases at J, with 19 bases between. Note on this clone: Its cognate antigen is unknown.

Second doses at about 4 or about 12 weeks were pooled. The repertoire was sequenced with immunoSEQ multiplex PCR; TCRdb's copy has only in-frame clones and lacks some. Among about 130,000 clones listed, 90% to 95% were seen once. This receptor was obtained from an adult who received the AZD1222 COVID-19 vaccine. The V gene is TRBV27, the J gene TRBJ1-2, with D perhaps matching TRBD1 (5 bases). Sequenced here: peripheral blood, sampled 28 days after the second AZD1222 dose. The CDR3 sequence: CASSRTQGRGNYGYTF. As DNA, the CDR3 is TGTGCCAGCAGCCGAACCCAGGGACGGGGCAACTATGGCTACACCTTC.